The entry below gives a single T cell receptor (beta chain) sequence along with its context. The antigen is undetermined. TCRdb used MiXCR to reprocess the RT-PCR reads, holding one entry per CDR3 protein. The table includes fewer than 700,000 distinct CDR3 sequences, around 13% detected once. The sample originates from a study of response to subunit inactivated influenza vaccine. V was clipped by 6 bases and J by 3 bases, with 12 bases between them. Per germline, CDR1 SGHRS and CDR2 YFSETQ. The CDR3 loop spans 14 amino acids. Study observations and caveats: The authors suggested that every seasonal influenza vaccination recruits few new T cells.

V is TRBV5-1 and J is TRBJ2-2, with no clear D. This sequence was found in a man aged 45-60 years who received an inactivated influenza vaccine. Sequencing was performed on PBMCs from blood, taken about 6 weeks after vaccination. The CDR3 loop reads CASNPYGDTGELFF. Written as DNA, the CDR3 is TGCGCCAGCAATCCATATGGAGACACCGGGGAGCTGTTTTTT.